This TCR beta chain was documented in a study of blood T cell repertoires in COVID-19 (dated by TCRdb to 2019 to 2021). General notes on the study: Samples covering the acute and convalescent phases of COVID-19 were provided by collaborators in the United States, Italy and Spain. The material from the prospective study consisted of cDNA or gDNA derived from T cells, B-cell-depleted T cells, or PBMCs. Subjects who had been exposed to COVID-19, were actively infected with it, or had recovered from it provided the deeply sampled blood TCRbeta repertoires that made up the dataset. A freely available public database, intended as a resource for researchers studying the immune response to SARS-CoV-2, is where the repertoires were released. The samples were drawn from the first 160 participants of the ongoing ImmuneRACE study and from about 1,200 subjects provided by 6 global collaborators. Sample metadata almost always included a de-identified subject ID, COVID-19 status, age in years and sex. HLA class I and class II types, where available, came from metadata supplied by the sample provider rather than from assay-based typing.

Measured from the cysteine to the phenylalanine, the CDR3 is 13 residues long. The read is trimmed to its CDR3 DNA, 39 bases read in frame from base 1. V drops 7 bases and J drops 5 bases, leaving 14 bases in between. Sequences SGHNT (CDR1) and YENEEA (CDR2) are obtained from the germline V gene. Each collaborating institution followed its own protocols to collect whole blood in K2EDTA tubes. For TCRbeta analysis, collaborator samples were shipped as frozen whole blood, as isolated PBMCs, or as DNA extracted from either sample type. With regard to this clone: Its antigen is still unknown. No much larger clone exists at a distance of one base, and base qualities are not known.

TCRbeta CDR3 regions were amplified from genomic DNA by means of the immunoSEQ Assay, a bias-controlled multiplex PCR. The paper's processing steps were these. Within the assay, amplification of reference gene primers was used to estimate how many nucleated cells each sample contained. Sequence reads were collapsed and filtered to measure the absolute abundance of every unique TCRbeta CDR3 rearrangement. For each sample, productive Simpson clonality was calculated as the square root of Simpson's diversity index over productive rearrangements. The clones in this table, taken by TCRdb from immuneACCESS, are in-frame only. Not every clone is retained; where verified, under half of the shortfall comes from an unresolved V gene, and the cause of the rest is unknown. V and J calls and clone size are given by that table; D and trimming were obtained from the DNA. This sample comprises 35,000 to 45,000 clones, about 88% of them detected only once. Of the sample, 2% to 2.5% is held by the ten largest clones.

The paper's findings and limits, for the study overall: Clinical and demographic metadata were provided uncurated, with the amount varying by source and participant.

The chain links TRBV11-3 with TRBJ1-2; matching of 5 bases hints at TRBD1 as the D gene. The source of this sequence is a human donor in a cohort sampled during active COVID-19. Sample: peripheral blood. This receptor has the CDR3 CASTPGKGYGYTF. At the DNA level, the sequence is TGTGCCAGCACCCCCGGTAAGGGGTATGGCTACACCTTC.